The clone carrying this TCR beta chain was picked up many times. Its antigen is not identified. Trimming took off 2 bases at V and 10 bases at J, with 12 bases between the two ends. There are 13 residues in the CDR3. CDR1 and CDR2 from the germline V gene are SGHTA and FQGTGA. This record belongs to a study of T-cell reconstitution after alpha-beta-depleted transplantation in children. Overall study results and limits: Surviving thymic progenitors and recipient T cells were the source of high TCRbeta diversity at day 60 in some patients. T-cell counts and diversity at one year post-transplant came mainly from newly produced T cells. Roughly two months post-transplant, alpha-beta T cells reportedly originated from several hundred graft clones that had expanded.

The TCRbeta library was prepared with unique molecular identifiers. TCRdb reprocessed the PCR reads with MiXCR, giving one entry per CDR3 protein. The sample gives approximately 630,000 distinct CDR3 sequences, over 10% of which show up once; roughly 0.77% is in the top ten. V is TRBV7-3 and J is TRBJ2-1; a possible D gene is TRBD2 (6 bases). The TCR was taken from a girl aged 2-10 years with congenital amegakaryocytic thrombocytopenia, due to receive a stem cell transplant. The material was PBMCs, obtained before TCRalphabeta/CD19-depleted stem cell transplant. The CDR3 protein is CASSLSPGLEQFF. The CDR3 DNA sequence: TGTGCCAGCAGCTTATCCCCGGGACTCGAGCAGTTCTTC. Together with reference TRBV7-3 and TRBJ2-1, the CDR3 gives the full variable domain: GAGVSQTPSNKVTEKGKYVELRCDPISGHTALYWYRQSLGQGPEFLIYFQGTGAADDSGLPNDRFFAVRPEGSVSTLKIQRTERGDSAVYLCASSLSPGLEQFFGPGTRLTVL.